This T cell receptor beta chain came from a study of blood T cell repertoires in COVID-19. Study overall: The United States, Italy and Spain supplied acute and convalescent COVID-19 samples.

In this sample, this clone turned up once. Trimming cost V 0 bases and J 0 bases; bases outside gene matches: 3. CDR3 size: 17 residues. Germline values: CDR1 LNHDA, CDR2 SQIVND (reference sequence). Sequencing used immunoSEQ multiplex PCR; TCRdb keeps in-frame clones, though not all of them. The sample carries around 170,000 clones, about 80% recorded once. This clonotype originated in a man aged 30 to 39 with active or convalescent COVID-19. The sequenced sample consisted of peripheral blood. The chain joins TRBV19 to TRBJ1-4; 8 bases agree with TRBD1. The CDR3 reads CASSIEGRGPTNEKLFF. The CDR3 region has the DNA TGTGCCAGTAGTATAGAAGGCAGGGGGCCAACTAATGAAAAACTGTTTTTT.